The 30 T cell receptor beta chains below come from one sample, sequenced in a study of blood T cell repertoires in COVID-19. The data were produced by immunoSEQ multiplex PCR, yet TCRdb's version contains in-frame clones alone and is incomplete. The sample lists some 130,000 clones; around 88% were seen once. Sequenced input: peripheral blood. The origin of the receptors is a man aged 55 to 70 with active or convalescent COVID-19.

The genes are TRBV6-5 and TRBJ2-2; tentatively, D is TRBD2 (5 bases). CDR3 length: 15 residues. V was pared by 7 bases and J by 1 base, with 13 bases between. The germline gives CDR1 MNHEY, CDR2 SVGAGI. CDR3 bases: TGTGCCAGCACAAGGAGCGGAGAGAACACCGGGGAGCTGTTTTTT. Its protein product is CASTRSGENTGELFF.

The chain joins TRBV5-1 to TRBJ1-3; D gene uncertain. The CDR3 runs 17 residues. The V end lost 0 bases, the J end lost 2 bases, and 15 bases lay between the germline ends. The germline V gene encodes CDR1 SGHRS and CDR2 YFSETQ. The CDR3 reads CASSLALSGFTGNTIYF. CDR3 in DNA: TGCGCCAGCAGCTTGGCCTTATCGGGGTTCACTGGAAACACCATATATTTT.

The chain combines TRBV2 with TRBJ1-5; unclear D gene. Germline loops: CDR1 SNHLY, CDR2 FYNNEI. The CDR3 extends over 12 amino acids. The germline V and J ends were trimmed by 10 bases and 0 bases, with 7 bases remaining between them. Here the CDR3 reads CATGDSNQPQHF. CDR3 nucleotide sequence: TGTGCCACCGGGGATAGCAATCAGCCCCAGCATTTT.

The table lists this clone with a few counts. The gene calls are TRBV7-2 and TRBJ2-2, with 7 bases that match TRBD2. The CDR3 length is 15 residues. From germline, CDR1 is SGHTA and CDR2 FQGNSA. Losses at the gene ends were 3 bases for V and 5 bases for J; bases not matched to a gene: 6. The CDR3 region has the DNA TGTGCCAGCAGCTTGGGCGGGAGTCTTACCGGGGAGCTGTTTTTT. Amino acids: CASSLGGSLTGELFF.

The V call is TRBV27, the J call TRBJ1-1, with 7 bases identical to TRBD1. This CDR3 contains 15 residues. The germline V gene encodes CDR1 MNHEY and CDR2 SMNVEV (reference sequence). V was clipped by 3 bases and J by 5 bases; unmatched bases: 9. Here the CDR3 reads CASSFTTSGGTEAFF. DNA for the CDR3: TGTGCCAGCAGTTTTACCACTTCAGGGGGGACTGAAGCTTTCTTT.

The chain is built from TRBV10-3 and TRBJ2-5, with TRBD2 identical over 7 bases. There are 18 residues in the CDR3. Germline lookup yields CDR1 ENHRY and CDR2 SYGVKD. V was pared by 3 bases and J by 0 bases, with 13 bases of the junction left unmatched. CDR3 amino acids: CAISETRPGLRYQETQYF. CDR3 in DNA: TGTGCCATCAGTGAAACCCGCCCGGGACTACGGTACCAAGAGACCCAGTACTTC.

The V call is TRBV29-1, the J call TRBJ1-5; the D is unclear. V lost 7 bases and J 3 bases, leaving 10 bases between the germline ends. Per the germline V gene, CDR1 is SQVTM and CDR2 is ANQGSEA. CDR3 length: 12 amino acids. CDR3 loop: CSGSNANQPQHF. CDR3 sequence (DNA): TGCAGCGGGTCTAACGCCAATCAGCCCCAGCATTTT.

The chain uses TRBV5-1 and TRBJ2-2, with a possible D match to TRBD2 (6 bases). The V gene lost 7 bases and the J gene lost 1 base, with 14 bases spanning the gap. CDR3 size: 15 residues. CDR1 SGHRS and CDR2 YFSETQ come from the germline V gene. The CDR3 spells CASHNKGGNTGELFF. In DNA form, the CDR3 reads TGCGCCAGCCACAATAAGGGAGGGAACACCGGGGAGCTGTTTTTT.

This clone was seen once. The V gene is TRBV9, the J gene TRBJ2-2; TRBD1 matches 11 bases. V was pared by 2 bases and J by 5 bases, with 8 bases of the junction left unmatched. Germline V gene lookup returns CDR1 SGDLS and CDR2 YYNGEE. The CDR3 consists of 17 residues. Written as DNA, the CDR3 is TGTGCCAGCAGCGTGATAGGACAGGGGGCGAGGACCGGGGAGCTGTTTTTT. It specifies CASSVIGQGARTGELFF.

The chain joins TRBV2 to TRBJ2-1, with 7 bases identical to TRBD2. The V and J ends lost 8 bases and 3 bases, in that order; junction bases with no gene match: 10. The CDR3 totals 15 residues. The germline CDR1 and CDR2 sequences are SNHLY and FYNNEI. CDR3 nucleotide sequence: TGTGCCAGCGTTAATTCAGCGGGAAGCTACAATGAGCAGTTCTTC. As protein: CASVNSAGSYNEQFF.

The sample holds a few counts of this clone. This sequence joins TRBV29-1 and TRBJ1-2; 9 nucleotides match TRBD1. CDR1 SQVTM and CDR2 ANQGSEA come from the germline V gene. Trimming at V came to 6 bases and at J to 5 bases, leaving 7 bases not matched to a gene. The CDR3 totals 13 residues. In DNA, the CDR3 is TGCAGCGTCCGGACAGGGGTCTCGTATGGCTACACCTTC. This gives the protein CSVRTGVSYGYTF.

The V and J genes are TRBV7-2 and TRBJ1-4; 8 positions match TRBD1. This CDR3 region has 15 residues. Germline V gene lookup returns CDR1 SGHTA and CDR2 FQGNSA. V trimming: 5 bases; J trimming: 8 bases; junction bases outside the gene matches: 10. DNA of the CDR3: TGTGCCAGCAGCAGGACCAGGGGGCTTGAGGAAAAACTGTTTTTT. It codes for CASSRTRGLEEKLFF.

This chain joins TRBV5-8 and TRBJ1-2; 11 positions agree with TRBD1. This CDR3 is built from 15 residues. Trimming took 0 bases from V and 4 from J; bases not matched to a gene: 2. The germline V gene has CDR1 SGHTS and CDR2 YDEGEE. CDR3 sequence reads: CASSLGTGGLYGYTF. CDR3 sequence (DNA): TGTGCCAGCAGCTTGGGGACAGGGGGCCTCTATGGCTACACCTTC.

The genes are TRBV11-2 and TRBJ2-1; D unresolved. V shed 3 bases and J shed 1 base, with 7 bases lying between them. CDR1 is SGHAT, CDR2 FQNNGV, per germline. The CDR3 is 14 residues long. CDR3 loop: CASSLAFSYNEQFF. The CDR3 DNA reads as TGTGCCAGCAGCTTGGCCTTTTCCTACAATGAGCAGTTCTTC. Using reference TRBV11-2 and TRBJ2-1 for the parts outside the CDR3, the full variable domain is EAGVAQSPRYKIIEKRQSVAFWCNPISGHATLYWYQQILGQGPKLLIQFQNNGVVDDSQLPKDRFSAERLKGVDSTLKIQPAKLEDSAVYLCASSLAFSYNEQFFGPGTRLTVL.

V usage is TRBV5-4 and J usage is TRBJ1-4, with TRBD1 matching 11 bases. This CDR3 contains 16 residues. The V gene end was trimmed by 4 bases and the J gene end by 4 bases; junction bases not matched to a gene: 6. The V gene's germline CDR1 is SGHNT and CDR2 YYREEE (reference sequence). The CDR3 loop reads CASSMGQGGINEKLFF. The CDR3, as DNA: TGTGCCAGCAGCATGGGACAGGGGGGGATTAATGAAAAACTGTTTTTT. Combining the CDR3 with reference TRBV5-4 and TRBJ1-4 gives the whole variable domain ETGVTQSPTHLIKTRGQQVTLRCSSQSGHNTVSWYQQALGQGPQFIFQYYREEENGRGNFPPRFSGLQFPNYSSELNVNALELDDSALYLCASSMGQGGINEKLFFGSGTQLSVL.

This chain uses TRBV19 with TRBJ1-2; 10 nucleotides align to TRBD1. Looked up from germline, CDR1 is LNHDA and CDR2 is SQIVND (reference sequence). The CDR3 is 15 residues long. V lost 8 bases and J lost 6; bases outside the gene matches: 12. The CDR3 DNA follows: TGTGCCAGTGATCGAAGAGGACAGGGGGTGGATGGCTACACCTTC. It yields the protein CASDRRGQGVDGYTF.

This clone was observed a handful of times. The V gene is TRBV7-9, the J gene TRBJ2-7; D not certain. The V gene lost 3 bases and the J gene lost 2 bases, with 11 bases spanning the gap. The germline V gene encodes CDR1 SEHNR and CDR2 FQNEAQ (reference sequence). The CDR3 covers 14 residues. The chain's CDR3 is CASSFETDPYEQYF. The CDR3 DNA is TGTGCCAGCAGCTTTGAGACTGACCCCTACGAGCAGTACTTC.

This clone was seen a single time. The rearrangement joins TRBV28 to TRBJ2-7; a possible D gene is TRBD1 (7 bases). The CDR3 is 12 residues long. Germline CDR1 MDHEN, CDR2 SYDVKM. V lost 7 bases and J 4 bases, leaving 11 bases between the germline ends. The CDR3 protein is CASNSGGYEQYF. In nucleotides, the CDR3 is TGTGCCAGCAATTCAGGGGGGTACGAGCAGTACTTC.

This chain links TRBV10-3 with TRBJ1-3, with 7 bases matching TRBD1. CDR3 size: 14 residues. Per germline, CDR1 ENHRY and CDR2 SYGVKD. The V and J ends lost 10 bases and 0 bases, in that order; junction bases with no gene match: 6. The CDR3 here is CAKGQTNSGNTIYF. CDR3 coding DNA: TGTGCCAAGGGACAGACTAACTCTGGAAACACCATATATTTT.

This chain joins TRBV19 and TRBJ2-2; the D gene is possibly TRBD2 (7 bases). V was shortened by 9 bases and J by 2 bases, with 13 bases between the two germline ends. CDR3 size: 14 residues. Germline V gives CDR1 LNHDA, CDR2 SQIVND (reference sequence). The CDR3 sequence: CASYTGGNTGELFF. The CDR3 coding sequence is TGTGCCAGCTATACGGGGGGCAACACCGGGGAGCTGTTTTTT.

This chain links TRBV11-2 with TRBJ1-6, with 9 nucleotides matching TRBD1. In germline, CDR1 is SGHAT, CDR2 FQNNGV. Unmatched junction bases numbered 7, after V lost 4 bases and J lost 9 bases. CDR3 size: 15 residues. The DNA for the CDR3 is TGTGCCAGCAGCTCAACAGGGGGCAGGGGTTCACCCCTCCACTTT. This codes for CASSSTGGRGSPLHF.

The V and J genes are TRBV7-9 and TRBJ1-1; 7 bases are shared with TRBD1. Germline V lookup: CDR1 SEHNR, CDR2 FQNEAQ (reference sequence). CDR3 length: 14 residues. J lost 4 bases, V lost 7 bases, and 9 bases had no gene match. The CDR3 is CASTSDRASTEAFF. As DNA, the CDR3 is TGTGCCAGCACCTCCGACAGGGCGAGCACTGAAGCTTTCTTT.

In its sample, this clone was seen a few times. This chain uses TRBV30 with TRBJ2-7; TRBD1 aligns across 9 bases. This CDR3 comprises 14 residues. Germline assignment: CDR1 GTSNPN and CDR2 SVGIG (reference sequence). The ends lost 3 bases at V and 5 bases at J; junction bases unmatched: 8. The CDR3 coding sequence is TGTGCCTGGAGCCGGGGGACAGGGTGGAACGAGCAGTACTTC. Protein product: CAWSRGTGWNEQYF.

This chain uses TRBV5-1 with TRBJ1-2, with D perhaps matching TRBD1 (5 bases). V dropped 4 bases and J dropped 6 bases, with 16 bases sitting between them. The CDR3 consists of 14 residues. Germline V gene data show CDR1 as SGHRS and CDR2 as YFSETQ. In DNA form, the CDR3 reads TGCGCCAGCAGCCCCGGACAAGGGGCCCATGGCTACACCTTC. It specifies CASSPGQGAHGYTF.

The chain joins TRBV27 to TRBJ2-7, with TRBD2 matching 11 bases. CDR1 and CDR2 from the germline V gene are MNHEY and SMNVEV (reference sequence). Trimming removed 6 bases from V and 5 bases from J; junction bases left unmatched: 9. There are 15 residues in the CDR3. The CDR3 sequence: CASSPGTSGGNEQYF. CDR3 DNA: TGTGCCAGCAGCCCAGGGACTAGCGGTGGGAACGAGCAGTACTTC.

The chain employs TRBV7-8 and TRBJ1-5; 7 bases map to TRBD1. The CDR3 is 15 residues long. J gave up 0 bases and V 4 bases, and 3 bases lay outside the gene matches. Germline assignment: CDR1 SGHVS and CDR2 FQNEAQ. CDR3 nucleotides: TGTGCCAGCAGCTCCGACAGGGTTAGCAATCAGCCCCAGCATTTT. This translates into CASSSDRVSNQPQHF.

This chain connects TRBV2 to TRBJ2-1; TRBD2 matches at 11 bases. The CDR3 is made up of 18 amino acids. After removal of 2 bases from V and 2 bases from J, the junction contained 8 bases not matched to a gene. Germline V gene data show CDR1 as SNHLY and CDR2 as FYNNEI. The CDR3 is CASSEQASGGYTYNEQFF. The DNA of the CDR3 is TGTGCCAGCAGTGAACAAGCTAGCGGGGGGTATACCTACAATGAGCAGTTCTTC. The complete variable domain, with remaining parts taken from reference TRBV2 and TRBJ2-1, reads EPEVTQTPSHQVTQMGQEVILRCVPISNHLYFYWYRQILGQKVEFLVSFYNNEISEKSEIFDDQFSVERPDGSNFTLKIRSTKLEDSAMYFCASSEQASGGYTYNEQFFGPGTRLTVL.

This chain links TRBV3-1 (or the pseudogene TRBV3-2) with TRBJ2-7; TRBD1 might be the D (7 bases). CDR1 LGHDT and CDR2 YNNKEL come from the germline V gene (reference sequence). V lost 3 bases to trimming and J lost 4 bases, with 22 bases between them. This CDR3 spans 17 amino acids. CDR3 protein: CASSQDLSGGIPYEQYF. Here the CDR3 DNA reads TGTGCCAGCAGCCAGGATTTATCAGGGGGGATACCTTACGAGCAGTACTTC.

V and J are TRBV15 and TRBJ1-5, with 7 positions matching TRBD1. Germline-derived CDR1 and CDR2 are LNHNV and YYDKDF (reference sequence). The V gene end was trimmed by 10 bases and the J gene end by 10 bases; junction bases not matched to a gene: 13. The CDR3 sequence is 13 residues long. The CDR3 protein is CASTTGNRGPQHF. The CDR3, as DNA: TGTGCCAGTACGACAGGGAATAGGGGTCCCCAGCATTTT.

This chain joins TRBV27 and TRBJ2-7; a possible D gene is TRBD1 (6 bases). Germline lookup yields CDR1 MNHEY and CDR2 SMNVEV (reference sequence). Trimming pared 6 bases from V and 6 bases from J, leaving 12 bases between. This CDR3 region has 12 residues. The CDR3 region is CASRQGNTEQYF. CDR3 bases: TGTGCCAGCAGACAGGGAAACACCGAGCAGTACTTC.